Here is one T cell receptor beta chain with its context. This clone's antigen is unknown. Nothing much larger sits one base from this clone, and base qualities are not available. Each collaborating institution followed its own protocols to collect whole blood in K2EDTA tubes. For TCRbeta analysis, collaborator samples were shipped as frozen whole blood, as isolated PBMCs, or as DNA extracted from either sample type. This record belongs to a study of blood T cell repertoires in COVID-19 (TCRdb year 2020). Study-level background: Samples covering the acute and convalescent phases of COVID-19 were provided by collaborators in the United States, Italy and Spain. The material from the prospective study consisted of cDNA or gDNA derived from T cells, B-cell-depleted T cells, or PBMCs. Deeply sampled blood TCRbeta repertoires from subjects exposed to, actively infected with, or recovered from COVID-19 were included in the dataset. A freely available public database, intended as a resource for researchers studying the immune response to SARS-CoV-2, is where the repertoires were released. Samples came from the ongoing ImmuneRACE study (first 160 participants) plus 1,254 subjects from 6 global collaborators. Sample metadata almost always included a de-identified subject ID, COVID-19 status, age in years and sex. HLA class I and class II types, where available, came from metadata supplied by the sample provider rather than from assay-based typing. Overall study outcomes, separate from this receptor: How much clinical and demographic metadata was included differed by source and by participant, and the metadata was provided uncurated.

CDR1 and CDR2, per the germline V gene, are LGHNA and YNFKEQ. The trim is 2 bases for V and 8 bases for J, with a gap of 10 bases between the germline ends. The CDR3 holds 13 amino acids from the cysteine to the phenylalanine. Just the 39-base CDR3 DNA is kept, in frame starting at base 1. TCRbeta CDR3 regions were amplified from genomic DNA using the immunoSEQ Assay, a bias-controlled multiplex PCR. The authors' pipeline ran thus. Nucleated cell counts per sample were estimated from amplification of reference gene primers within the assay. To quantify the absolute abundance of each unique TCRbeta CDR3 rearrangement, sequence reads were collapsed and filtered. For each sample, productive Simpson clonality was calculated as the square root of Simpson's diversity index over productive rearrangements. TCRdb limited this immuneACCESS table to in-frame rearrangements with V and J called. A share of clones is missing; checked studies link under half to unresolved V genes, and the rest is unexplained. V and J calls and clone size follow that table, whereas D and trimming were derived from the DNA. The sample table lists 100,000 to 150,000 clones, about 89% of them with a count of one. Around 20% of the sample goes to the ten largest clones.

This TCR was sampled from a man over 45 with active or convalescent COVID-19. The rearrangement combines TRBV4-2 with TRBJ1-3; perhaps TRBD1 is the D gene, with 6 bases matching. The sample taken for sequencing was peripheral blood. In nucleotide form, the sequence is TGTGCCAGCAGCCAAAAGGGGGGGGACACCATATATTTT. Translation gives CASSQKGGDTIYF.